This is a list of T cell receptor beta chains from one sample in a study of PD-1 blockade in classical Hodgkin lymphoma. The data were produced by immunoSEQ multiplex PCR, yet TCRdb's version contains in-frame clones alone and is incomplete. The sample has some 25,000 clones; approximately 72% are singletons. The material was peripheral blood mononuclear cells (PBMCs), obtained before the second cycle of nivolumab. All receptors come from a human donor with classical Hodgkin lymphoma. CDR3s include the opening cysteine and the closing phenylalanine or tryptophan. The D gene is left open where the match is weak. Clone size is shown for a subset of rows, as once, few, many or a class of expanded clone.

abundance	d_gene	v_gene	j_gene	CDR3aa	CDR3nt
once	NA	TRBV19	TRBJ2-6	CASSTKSSGANVLTF	TGTGCCAGTAGTACTAAAAGCTCTGGGGCCAACGTCCTGACTTTC
NA	TRBD1	TRBV2	TRBJ1-4	CASESGDSGEKLFF	TGTGCCAGCGAATCGGGGGACAGCGGTGAAAAACTGTTTTTT
NA	NA	TRBV14	TRBJ1-3	CASSHKQGFASGNTIYF	TGTGCCAGCAGCCACAAACAGGGTTTTGCCTCTGGAAACACCATATATTTT
NA	NA	TRBV6-5	TRBJ1-2	CASSYEIRGGNYGYTF	TGTGCCAGCAGTTACGAAATTCGGGGGGGCAACTATGGCTACACCTTC
NA	TRBD1	TRBV5-6	TRBJ2-5	CASSTGQGPETQYF	TGTGCCAGCAGCACTGGACAGGGGCCAGAGACCCAGTACTTC
NA	NA	TRBV7-8	TRBJ1-5	CASSLAGPQPQHF	TGTGCCAGCAGCTTAGCGGGGCCCCAGCCCCAGCATTTT
NA	NA	TRBV11-2	TRBJ1-4	CASRSGATNEKLFF	TGTGCCAGCAGATCGGGGGCTACTAATGAAAAACTGTTTTTT
NA	NA	TRBV27	TRBJ1-5	CASSLRGADSNQPQHF	TGTGCCAGCAGTTTACGGGGTGCCGATAGCAATCAGCCCCAGCATTTT
few	NA	TRBV11-1	TRBJ1-3	CASSFTEADTIYF	TGTGCCAGCAGCTTCACCGAGGCGGACACCATATATTTT
NA	NA	TRBV13	TRBJ1-1	CASSFKNTEAFF	TGTGCCAGCAGCTTCAAGAACACTGAAGCTTTCTTT
NA	NA	TRBV19	TRBJ1-2	CASSTGMGAVYGYTF	TGTGCCAGTAGTACCGGAATGGGGGCCGTCTATGGCTACACCTTC
NA	NA	TRBV19	TRBJ1-1	CASIGTWNTEAFF	TGTGCCAGTATCGGCACTTGGAACACTGAAGCTTTCTTT
NA	NA	TRBV18	TRBJ1-4	CASSEAAGYSEKLFF	TGTGCCAGCTCAGAAGCGGCAGGCTATAGTGAAAAACTGTTTTTT
NA	TRBD1	TRBV7-2	TRBJ2-7	CASSSLTGKDEQYF	TGTGCCAGCAGCTCCCTGACAGGGAAGGACGAGCAGTACTTC
few	NA	TRBV29-1	TRBJ1-2	CSVDQLIYGYTF	TGCAGCGTTGACCAACTAATCTATGGCTACACCTTC
few	TRBD1	TRBV28	TRBJ2-7	CASATGGVTYEQYF	TGTGCCAGCGCAACAGGGGGTGTCACCTACGAGCAGTACTTC
once	NA	TRBV5-6	TRBJ2-6	CASSLEVSGANVLTF	TGTGCCAGCAGCTTGGAAGTCTCTGGGGCCAACGTCCTGACTTTC
NA	NA	TRBV4-3	TRBJ2-7	CASSQDWDKKQYF	TGCGCCAGCAGCCAAGATTGGGACAAGAAGCAGTACTTC